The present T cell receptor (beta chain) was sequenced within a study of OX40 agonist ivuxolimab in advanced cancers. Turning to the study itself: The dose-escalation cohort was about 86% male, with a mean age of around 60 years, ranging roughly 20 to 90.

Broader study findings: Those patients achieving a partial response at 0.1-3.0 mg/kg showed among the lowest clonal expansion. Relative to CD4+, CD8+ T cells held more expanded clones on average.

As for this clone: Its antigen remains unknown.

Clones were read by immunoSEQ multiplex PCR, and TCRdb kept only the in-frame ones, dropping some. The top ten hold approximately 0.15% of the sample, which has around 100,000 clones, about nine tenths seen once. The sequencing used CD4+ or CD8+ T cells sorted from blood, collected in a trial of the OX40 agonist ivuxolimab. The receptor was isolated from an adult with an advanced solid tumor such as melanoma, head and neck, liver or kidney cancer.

The CDR3 DNA reads as TGTGCCAGCAGGTACAGATCAGGGAGCCAAGAGACCCAGTACTTC. It codes for CASRYRSGSQETQYF. The chain recombines TRBV14 with TRBJ2-5, with D possibly being TRBD1 or TRBD2 (5 bases each). The CDR3 is 15 residues long. Trimming pared 6 bases from V and 1 base from J, leaving 15 bases between. Per the germline V gene, CDR1 is SGHDN and CDR2 is FVKESK.